This TCR beta chain was identified in a study of T cell changes during pregnancy in multiple sclerosis. The germline V gene encodes CDR1 SGHAT and CDR2 FQNNGV. V was clipped by 5 bases and J by 4 bases; unmatched bases: 9. The CDR3 is 15 amino acids. Data came from immunoSEQ multiplex PCR; TCRdb stores just in-frame clones and leaves some out. This sample has approximately 130,000 clones; roughly 95% occur once, and the top ten carry around 0.46%. This receptor was identified in a female donor with multiple sclerosis, enrolled in a pregnancy study. The specimen comprised peripheral blood, sampled after pregnancy. The V gene is TRBV11-2, the J gene TRBJ1-1; TRBD1 matches at 8 bases. The CDR3 DNA follows: TGTGCCAGCAGCCTCCGGACAGGGCCGGGCACTGAAGCTTTCTTT. Protein: CASSLRTGPGTEAFF.